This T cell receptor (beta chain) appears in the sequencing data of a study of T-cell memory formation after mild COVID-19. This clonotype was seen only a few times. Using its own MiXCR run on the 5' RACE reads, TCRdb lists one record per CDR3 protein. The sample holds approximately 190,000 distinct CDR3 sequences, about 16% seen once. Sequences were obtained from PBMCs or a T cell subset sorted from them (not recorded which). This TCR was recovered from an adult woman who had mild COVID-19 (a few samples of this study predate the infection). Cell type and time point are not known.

The CDR3 protein is CARRLAGGGADYNEQFF. The DNA for the CDR3 is TGTGCCAGAAGACTAGCGGGAGGCGGTGCGGACTACAATGAGCAGTTCTTC. V usage is TRBV7-4 and J usage is TRBJ2-1; 13 nucleotides line up with TRBD2. CDR1 and CDR2 from the germline V gene are SGHVT and SQSDAQ. V was pared by 9 bases and J by 3 bases, with 11 bases of the junction left unmatched. The CDR3 loop spans 17 amino acids.